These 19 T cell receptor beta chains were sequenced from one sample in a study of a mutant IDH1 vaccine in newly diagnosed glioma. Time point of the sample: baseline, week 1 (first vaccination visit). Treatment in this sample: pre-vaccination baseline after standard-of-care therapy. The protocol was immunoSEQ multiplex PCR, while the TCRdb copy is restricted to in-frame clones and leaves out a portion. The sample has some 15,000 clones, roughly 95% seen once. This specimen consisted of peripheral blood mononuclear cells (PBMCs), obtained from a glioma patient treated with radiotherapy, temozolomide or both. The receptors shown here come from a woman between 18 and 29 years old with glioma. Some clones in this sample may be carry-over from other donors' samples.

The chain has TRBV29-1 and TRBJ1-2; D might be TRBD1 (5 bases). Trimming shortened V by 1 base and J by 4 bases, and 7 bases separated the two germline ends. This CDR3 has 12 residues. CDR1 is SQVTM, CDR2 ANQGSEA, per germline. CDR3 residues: CSVEAGFYGYTF. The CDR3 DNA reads TGCAGCGTTGAAGCAGGGTTCTATGGCTACACCTTC.

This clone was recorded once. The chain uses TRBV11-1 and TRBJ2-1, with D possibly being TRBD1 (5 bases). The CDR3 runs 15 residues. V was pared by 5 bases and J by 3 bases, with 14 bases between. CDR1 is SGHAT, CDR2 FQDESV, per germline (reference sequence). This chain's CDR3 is CASSRQMLGYNEQFF. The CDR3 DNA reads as TGTGCCAGCAGCCGACAGATGCTGGGCTACAATGAGCAGTTCTTC.

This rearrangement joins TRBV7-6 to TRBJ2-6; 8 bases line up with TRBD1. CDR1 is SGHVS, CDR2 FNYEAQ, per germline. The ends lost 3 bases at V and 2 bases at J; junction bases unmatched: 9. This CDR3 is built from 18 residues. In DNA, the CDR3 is TGTGCCAGCAGCTTTCAGTGGACAGGGAGTGCTGGGGCCAACGTCCTGACTTTC. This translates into CASSFQWTGSAGANVLTF.

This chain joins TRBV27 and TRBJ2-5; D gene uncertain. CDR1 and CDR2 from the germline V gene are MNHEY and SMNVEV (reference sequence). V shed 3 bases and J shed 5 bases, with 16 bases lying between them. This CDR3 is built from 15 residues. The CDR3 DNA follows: TGTGCCAGCAGTTTCAAATCAACCTTGGGGGAGACCCAGTACTTC. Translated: CASSFKSTLGETQYF.

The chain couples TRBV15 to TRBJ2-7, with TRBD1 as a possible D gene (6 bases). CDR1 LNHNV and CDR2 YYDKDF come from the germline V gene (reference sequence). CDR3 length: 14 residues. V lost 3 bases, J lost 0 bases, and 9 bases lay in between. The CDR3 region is CATSREGGSYEQYF. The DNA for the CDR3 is TGTGCCACCAGCAGGGAAGGGGGCTCCTACGAGCAGTACTTC.

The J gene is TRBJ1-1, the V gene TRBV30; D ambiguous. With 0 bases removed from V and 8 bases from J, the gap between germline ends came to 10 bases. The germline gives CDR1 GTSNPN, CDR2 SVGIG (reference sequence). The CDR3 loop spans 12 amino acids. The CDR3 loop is CAWSVGRSEAFF. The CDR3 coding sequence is TGTGCCTGGAGTGTAGGACGATCCGAAGCTTTCTTT.

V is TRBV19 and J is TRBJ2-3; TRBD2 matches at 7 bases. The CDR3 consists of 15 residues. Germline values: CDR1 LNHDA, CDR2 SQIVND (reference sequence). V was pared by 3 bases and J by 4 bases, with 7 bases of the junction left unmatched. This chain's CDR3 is CASSMGGTGADTQYF. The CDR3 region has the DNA TGTGCCAGTAGTATGGGAGGGACGGGGGCAGATACGCAGTATTTT.

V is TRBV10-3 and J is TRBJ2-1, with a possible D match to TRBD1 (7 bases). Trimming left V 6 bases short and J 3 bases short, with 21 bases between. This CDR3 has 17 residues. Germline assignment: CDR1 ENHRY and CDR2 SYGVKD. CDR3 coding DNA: TGTGCCATCAGCTCCCTTCCTCGACAGGGAGGCTACAATGAGCAGTTCTTC. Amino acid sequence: CAISSLPRQGGYNEQFF.

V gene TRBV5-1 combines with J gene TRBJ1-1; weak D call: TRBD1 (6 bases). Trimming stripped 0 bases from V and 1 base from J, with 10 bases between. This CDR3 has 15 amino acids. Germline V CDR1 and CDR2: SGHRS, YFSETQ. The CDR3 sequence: CASSLAGAPNTEAFF. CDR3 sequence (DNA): TGCGCCAGCAGCTTGGCGGGGGCCCCGAACACTGAAGCTTTCTTT.

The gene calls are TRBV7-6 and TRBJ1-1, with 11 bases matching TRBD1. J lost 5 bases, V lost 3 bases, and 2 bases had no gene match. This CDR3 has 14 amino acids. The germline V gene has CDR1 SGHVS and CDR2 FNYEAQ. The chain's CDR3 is CASSFGTGGTEAFF. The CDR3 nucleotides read TGTGCCAGCAGCTTCGGGACAGGGGGGACTGAAGCTTTCTTT.

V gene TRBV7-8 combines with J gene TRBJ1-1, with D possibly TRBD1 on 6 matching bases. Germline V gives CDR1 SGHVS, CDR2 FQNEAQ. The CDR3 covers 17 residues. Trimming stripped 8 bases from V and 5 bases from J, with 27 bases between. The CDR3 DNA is TGTGCCAGCGCCCTAGACATTGGAAAGGGGGGCGGAACTGAAGCTTTCTTT. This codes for CASALDIGKGGGTEAFF.

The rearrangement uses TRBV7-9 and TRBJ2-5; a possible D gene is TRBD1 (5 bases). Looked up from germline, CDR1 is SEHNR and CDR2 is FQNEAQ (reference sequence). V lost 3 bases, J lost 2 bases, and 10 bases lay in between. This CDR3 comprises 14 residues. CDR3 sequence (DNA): TGTGCCAGCAGCTTGACAGAAATTCAAGAGACCCAGTACTTC. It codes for CASSLTEIQETQYF.

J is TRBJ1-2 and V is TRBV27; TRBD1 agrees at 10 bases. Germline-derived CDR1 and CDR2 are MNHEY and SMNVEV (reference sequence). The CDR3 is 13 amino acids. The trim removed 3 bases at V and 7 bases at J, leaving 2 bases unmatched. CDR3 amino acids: CASSFGDRGGYTF. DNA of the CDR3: TGTGCCAGCAGTTTTGGGGACAGGGGTGGCTACACCTTC.

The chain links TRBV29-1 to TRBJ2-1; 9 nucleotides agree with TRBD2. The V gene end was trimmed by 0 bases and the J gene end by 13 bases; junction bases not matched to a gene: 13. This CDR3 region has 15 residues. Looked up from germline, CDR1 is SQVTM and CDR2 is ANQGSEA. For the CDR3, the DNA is TGCAGCGTTGAAGATCTGCCAGCGGGAGGCGTAAGACAGTTCTTC. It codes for CSVEDLPAGGVRQFF.

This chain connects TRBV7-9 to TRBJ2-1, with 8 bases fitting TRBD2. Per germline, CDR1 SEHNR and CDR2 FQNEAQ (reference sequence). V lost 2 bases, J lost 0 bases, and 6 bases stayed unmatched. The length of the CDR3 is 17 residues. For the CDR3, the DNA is TGTGCCAGCAGCTTACTAGCGGGCGTTTCCTCCTACAATGAGCAGTTCTTC. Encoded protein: CASSLLAGVSSYNEQFF.

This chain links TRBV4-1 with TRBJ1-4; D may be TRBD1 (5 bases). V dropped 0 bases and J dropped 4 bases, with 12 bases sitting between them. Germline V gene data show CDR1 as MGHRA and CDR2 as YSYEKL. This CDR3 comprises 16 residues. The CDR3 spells CASSQDPGTFNEKLFF. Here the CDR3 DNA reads TGCGCCAGCAGCCAAGATCCCGGGACCTTTAATGAAAAACTGTTTTTT.

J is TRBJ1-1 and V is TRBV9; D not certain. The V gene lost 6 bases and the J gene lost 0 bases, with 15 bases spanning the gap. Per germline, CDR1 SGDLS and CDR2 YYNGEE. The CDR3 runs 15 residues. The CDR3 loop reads CASKEAATLNTEAFF. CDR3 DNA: TGTGCCAGCAAGGAGGCGGCTACTCTGAACACTGAAGCTTTCTTT.

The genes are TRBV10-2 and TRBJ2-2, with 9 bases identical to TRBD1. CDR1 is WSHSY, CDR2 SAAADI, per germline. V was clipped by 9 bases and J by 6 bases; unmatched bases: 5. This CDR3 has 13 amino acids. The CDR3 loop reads CASQDRGAGELFF. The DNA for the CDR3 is TGCGCCAGTCAAGACAGGGGGGCCGGGGAGCTGTTTTTT.

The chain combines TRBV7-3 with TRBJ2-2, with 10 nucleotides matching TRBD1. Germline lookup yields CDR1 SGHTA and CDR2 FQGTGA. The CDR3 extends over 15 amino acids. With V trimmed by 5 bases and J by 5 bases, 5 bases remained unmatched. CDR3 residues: CASSIDRGRTGELFF. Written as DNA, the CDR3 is TGTGCCAGCAGCATCGACAGGGGGCGGACCGGGGAGCTGTTTTTT.